These 8 T cell receptor beta chains were all obtained from the same sample, sequenced in a study of control samples from healthy donors and cancer patients. Measured with immunoSEQ multiplex PCR; TCRdb has only the in-frame clones, and not every one. Seen here are 150,000 or so clones, more than 80% observed once, and the top ten hold around 2.3%. Material for sequencing was blood. The receptors originated from a man aged 35-49 years in good health.

The chain has TRBV9 and TRBJ1-4; D is undetermined. Trimming removed 1 base from V and 5 bases from J, with 15 bases in between. Per germline, CDR1 SGDLS and CDR2 YYNGEE. The CDR3 has 16 amino acids. CDR3 amino acids: CASSVFKQKQNEKLFF. In nucleotides, the CDR3 is TGTGCCAGCAGCGTATTCAAACAGAAACAGAATGAAAAACTGTTTTTT.

The V gene is TRBV7-6, the J gene TRBJ2-2, with D possibly TRBD2 on 6 matching bases. The CDR3 is made up of 17 amino acids. Trimming took 3 bases from V and 3 from J, leaving 17 bases between them. Germline lookup yields CDR1 SGHVS and CDR2 FNYEAQ. CDR3 residues: CASSFPTSGSDTGELFF. CDR3 DNA sequence: TGTGCCAGCAGCTTTCCGACTAGTGGGTCGGACACCGGGGAGCTGTTTTTT.

The chain links TRBV3-1 (or the pseudogene TRBV3-2) to TRBJ2-5, with 9 bases fitting TRBD2. This CDR3 spans 15 amino acids. Germline V gene sequence: CDR1 LGHDT, CDR2 YNNKEL (reference sequence). V lost 4 bases and J lost 1; bases outside the gene matches: 4. The chain's CDR3 is CASSPPSGVQETQYF. CDR3 DNA: TGTGCCAGCAGCCCCCCTAGCGGGGTCCAAGAGACCCAGTACTTC.

V gene TRBV6-6 combines with J gene TRBJ2-1; D assignment may be TRBD1 or TRBD2 (5 bases each). Germline CDR1 reads MNHNY; CDR2 reads SVGAGI (reference sequence). The CDR3 sequence is 10 residues long. CDR3 sequence: CAMGESEQFF. The DNA of the CDR3 is TGTGCTATGGGGGAGAGTGAGCAGTTCTTC.

This chain joins TRBV20-1 and TRBJ2-7; the match to TRBD2 covers 8 bases. V shed 3 bases, J shed 0 bases, and the junction held 4 bases outside the gene matches. CDR3 length equals 14 residues. CDR1 and CDR2 (germline): DFQATT, SNEGSKA (reference sequence). CDR3 bases: TGCAGTGCTAGTACGGGGGGGGGCTCCTACGAGCAGTACTTC. Its translation is CSASTGGGSYEQYF.

The J gene is TRBJ1-2, the V gene TRBV3-1 (or the pseudogene TRBV3-2), with 7 bases that match TRBD1. Germline CDR1 LGHDT, CDR2 YNNKEL (reference sequence). V shed 8 bases, J shed 3 bases, and the junction held 3 bases outside the gene matches. The CDR3 extends over 12 amino acids. For the CDR3, the DNA is TGTGCCAGCCAGGGGGGGCACTATGGCTACACCTTC. Translation gives CASQGGHYGYTF.

CDR3 sequence (DNA): TGTGCCAGCAGTGAAGGGGGACTGGGAGAGACCCAGTACTTC. The encoded protein is CASSEGGLGETQYF. The chain couples TRBV6-1 to TRBJ2-5; possibly TRBD2 for D (6 bases). The V end lost 1 base, the J end lost 4 bases, and 10 bases lay between the germline ends. CDR3 length: 14 amino acids. The germline V gene encodes CDR1 MNHNS and CDR2 SASEGT.

The J gene is TRBJ2-1, the V gene TRBV9; D is perhaps TRBD1 or TRBD2 (5 bases each). With 0 bases removed from V and 7 bases from J, the gap between germline ends came to 11 bases. This CDR3 comprises 14 residues. Germline values: CDR1 SGDLS, CDR2 YYNGEE. CDR3 region: CASSVAGGRNEQFF. CDR3 DNA: TGTGCCAGCAGCGTAGCTGGGGGTAGAAATGAGCAGTTCTTC.